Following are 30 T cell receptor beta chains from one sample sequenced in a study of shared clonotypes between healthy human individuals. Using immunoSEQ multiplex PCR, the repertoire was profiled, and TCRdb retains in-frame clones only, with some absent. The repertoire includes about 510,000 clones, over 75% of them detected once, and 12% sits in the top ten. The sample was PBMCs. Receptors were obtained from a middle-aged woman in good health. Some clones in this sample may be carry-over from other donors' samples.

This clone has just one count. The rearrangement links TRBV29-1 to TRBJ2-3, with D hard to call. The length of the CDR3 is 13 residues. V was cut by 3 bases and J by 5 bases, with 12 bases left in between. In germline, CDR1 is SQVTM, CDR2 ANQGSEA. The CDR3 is CSVDTAQGDTQYF. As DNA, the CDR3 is TGCAGCGTTGATACCGCCCAAGGAGATACGCAGTATTTT.

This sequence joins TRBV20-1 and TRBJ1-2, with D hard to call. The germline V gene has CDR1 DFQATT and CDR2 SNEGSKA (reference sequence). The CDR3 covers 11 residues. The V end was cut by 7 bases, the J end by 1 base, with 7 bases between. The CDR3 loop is CSGEDNYGYTF. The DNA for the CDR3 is TGCAGTGGCGAAGATAACTATGGCTACACCTTC.

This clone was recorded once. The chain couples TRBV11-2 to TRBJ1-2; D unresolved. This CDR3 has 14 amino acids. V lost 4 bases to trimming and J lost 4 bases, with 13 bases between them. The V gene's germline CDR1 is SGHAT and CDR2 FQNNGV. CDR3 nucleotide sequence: TGTGCCAGCAGCTACCAAACAGATAGCTATGGCTACACCTTC. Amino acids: CASSYQTDSYGYTF.

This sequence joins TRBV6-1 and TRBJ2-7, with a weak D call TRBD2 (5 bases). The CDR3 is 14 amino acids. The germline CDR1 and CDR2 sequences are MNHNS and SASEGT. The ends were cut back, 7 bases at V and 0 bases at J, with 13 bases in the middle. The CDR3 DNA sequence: TGTGCCAGCACCGGCCGGACTGTCTCCTACGAGCAGTACTTC. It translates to CASTGRTVSYEQYF.

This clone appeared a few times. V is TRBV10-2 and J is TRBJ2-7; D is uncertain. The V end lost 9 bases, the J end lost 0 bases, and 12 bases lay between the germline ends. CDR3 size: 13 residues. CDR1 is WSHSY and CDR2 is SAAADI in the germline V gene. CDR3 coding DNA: TGCGCCAGTACCGACTCCAACTCCTACGAGCAGTACTTC. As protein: CASTDSNSYEQYF.

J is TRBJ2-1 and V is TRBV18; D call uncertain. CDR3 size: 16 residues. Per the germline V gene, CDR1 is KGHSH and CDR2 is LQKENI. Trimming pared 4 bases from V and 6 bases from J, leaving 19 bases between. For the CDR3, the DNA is TGTGCCAGCTCACTCCTAGGCCAGATGGGGTTCAATGAGCAGTTCTTC. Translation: CASSLLGQMGFNEQFF.

The CDR3 is CASSMREVGLGANVLTF. The CDR3 DNA follows: TGTGCCAGTAGTATGCGGGAGGTTGGCCTTGGGGCCAACGTCCTGACTTTC. The chain uses TRBV19 and TRBJ2-6; 8 bases match TRBD2. Trimming at V came to 3 bases and at J to 3 bases, leaving 7 bases not matched to a gene. Germline V gene data show CDR1 as LNHDA and CDR2 as SQIVND (reference sequence). The CDR3 contains 17 residues.

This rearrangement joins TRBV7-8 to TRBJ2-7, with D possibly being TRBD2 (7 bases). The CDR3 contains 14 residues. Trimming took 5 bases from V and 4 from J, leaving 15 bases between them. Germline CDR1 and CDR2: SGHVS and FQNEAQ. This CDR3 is CASSPRGGAYEQYF. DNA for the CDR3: TGTGCCAGCAGCCCTAGGGGGGGGGCGTACGAGCAGTACTTC.

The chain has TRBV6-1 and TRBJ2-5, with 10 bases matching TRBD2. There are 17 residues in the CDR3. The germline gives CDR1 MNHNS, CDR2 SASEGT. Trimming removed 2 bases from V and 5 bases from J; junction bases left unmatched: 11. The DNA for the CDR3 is TGTGCCAGCAGTGAATTCAGCGGGAGGGCCTTGGGGGAGACCCAGTACTTC. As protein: CASSEFSGRALGETQYF.

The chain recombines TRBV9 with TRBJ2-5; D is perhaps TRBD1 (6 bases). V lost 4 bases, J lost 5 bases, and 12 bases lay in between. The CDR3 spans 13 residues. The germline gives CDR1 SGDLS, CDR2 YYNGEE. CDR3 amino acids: CASSIGGDETQYF. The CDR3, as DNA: TGTGCCAGCAGCATAGGGGGTGACGAGACCCAGTACTTC.

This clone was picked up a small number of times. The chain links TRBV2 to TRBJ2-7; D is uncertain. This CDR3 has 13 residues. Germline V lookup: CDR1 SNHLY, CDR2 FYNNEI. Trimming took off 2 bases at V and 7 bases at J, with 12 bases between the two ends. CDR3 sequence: CASSELRSEEQYF. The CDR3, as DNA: TGTGCCAGCAGTGAACTCAGGTCTGAGGAGCAGTACTTC. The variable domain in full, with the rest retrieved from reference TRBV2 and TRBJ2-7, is EPEVTQTPSHQVTQMGQEVILRCVPISNHLYFYWYRQILGQKVEFLVSFYNNEISEKSEIFDDQFSVERPDGSNFTLKIRSTKLEDSAMYFCASSELRSEEQYFGPGTRLTVT.

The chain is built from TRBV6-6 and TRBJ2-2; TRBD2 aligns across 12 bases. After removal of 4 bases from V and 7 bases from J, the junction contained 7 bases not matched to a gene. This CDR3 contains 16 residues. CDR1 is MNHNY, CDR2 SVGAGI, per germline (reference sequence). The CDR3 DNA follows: TGTGCCAGCAGTTTTCGGACTAGCGGGACGGACGGGGAGCTGTTTTTT. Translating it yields CASSFRTSGTDGELFF.

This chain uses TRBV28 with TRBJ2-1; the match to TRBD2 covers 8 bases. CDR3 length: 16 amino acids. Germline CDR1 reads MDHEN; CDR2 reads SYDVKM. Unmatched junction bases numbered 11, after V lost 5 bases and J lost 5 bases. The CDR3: CASSPRPSGPHNEQFF. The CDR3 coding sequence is TGTGCCAGCAGTCCCCGGCCTAGCGGGCCCCACAATGAGCAGTTCTTC.

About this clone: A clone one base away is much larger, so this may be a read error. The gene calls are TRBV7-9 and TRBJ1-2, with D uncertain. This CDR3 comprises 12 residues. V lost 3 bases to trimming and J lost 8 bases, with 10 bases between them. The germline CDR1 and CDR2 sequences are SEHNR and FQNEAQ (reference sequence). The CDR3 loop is CASSLQGLGYTF. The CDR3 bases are TGTGCCAGCAGCTTGCAAGGGCTCGGCTACACCTTC.

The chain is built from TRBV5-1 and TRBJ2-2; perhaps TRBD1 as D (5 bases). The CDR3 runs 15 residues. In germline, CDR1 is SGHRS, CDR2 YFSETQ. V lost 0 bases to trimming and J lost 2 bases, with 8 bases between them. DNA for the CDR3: TGCGCCAGCAGCTTGGAGACAGCAAACACCGGGGAGCTGTTTTTT. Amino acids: CASSLETANTGELFF.

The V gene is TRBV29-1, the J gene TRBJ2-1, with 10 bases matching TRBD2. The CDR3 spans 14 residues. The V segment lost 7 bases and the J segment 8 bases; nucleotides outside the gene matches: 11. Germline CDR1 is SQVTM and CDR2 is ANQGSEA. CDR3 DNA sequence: TGCAGCGCTTCGGGACTAGCGAGTAGCGATGAGCAGTTCTTC. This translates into CSASGLASSDEQFF.

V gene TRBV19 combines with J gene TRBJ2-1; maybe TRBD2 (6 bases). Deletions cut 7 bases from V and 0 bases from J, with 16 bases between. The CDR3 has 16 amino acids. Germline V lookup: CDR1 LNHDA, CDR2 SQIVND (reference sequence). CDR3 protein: CASTISGGPSYNEQFF. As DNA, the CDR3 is TGTGCCAGTACGATTAGCGGAGGCCCCTCCTACAATGAGCAGTTCTTC.

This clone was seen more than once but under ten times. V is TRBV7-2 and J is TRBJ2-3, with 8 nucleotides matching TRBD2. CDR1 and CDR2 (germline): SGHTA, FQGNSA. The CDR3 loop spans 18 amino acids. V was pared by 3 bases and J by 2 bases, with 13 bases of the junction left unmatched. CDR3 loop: CASSFSGNAIRTTDTQYF. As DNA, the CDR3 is TGTGCCAGCAGCTTTAGCGGGAACGCAATCAGGACCACAGATACGCAGTATTTT. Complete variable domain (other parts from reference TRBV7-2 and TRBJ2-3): GAGVSQSPSNKVTEKGKDVELRCDPISGHTALYWYRQSLGQGLEFLIYFQGNSAPDKSGLPSDRFSAERTGGSVSTLTIQRTQQEDSAVYLCASSFSGNAIRTTDTQYFGPGTRLTVL.

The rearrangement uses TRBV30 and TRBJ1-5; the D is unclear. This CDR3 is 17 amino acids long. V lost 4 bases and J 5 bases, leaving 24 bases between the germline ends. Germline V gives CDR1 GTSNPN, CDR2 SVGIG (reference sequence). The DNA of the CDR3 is TGTGCCTGGACCCTTGCCGGAGGAGTGAATGGGGATCAGCCCCAGCATTTT. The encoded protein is CAWTLAGGVNGDQPQHF.

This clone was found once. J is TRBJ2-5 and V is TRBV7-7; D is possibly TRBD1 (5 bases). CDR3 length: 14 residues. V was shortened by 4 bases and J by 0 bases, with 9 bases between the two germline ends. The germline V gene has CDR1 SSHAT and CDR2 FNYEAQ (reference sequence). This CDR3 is CASSSTEYQETQYF. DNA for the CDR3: TGTGCCAGCAGCTCGACAGAGTACCAAGAGACCCAGTACTTC.

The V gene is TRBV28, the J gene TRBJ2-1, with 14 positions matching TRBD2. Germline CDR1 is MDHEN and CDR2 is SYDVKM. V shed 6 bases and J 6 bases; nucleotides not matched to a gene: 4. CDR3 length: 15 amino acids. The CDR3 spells CASSTGLAGGNEQFF. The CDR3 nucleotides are TGTGCCAGCAGCACTGGACTAGCGGGAGGCAATGAGCAGTTCTTC.

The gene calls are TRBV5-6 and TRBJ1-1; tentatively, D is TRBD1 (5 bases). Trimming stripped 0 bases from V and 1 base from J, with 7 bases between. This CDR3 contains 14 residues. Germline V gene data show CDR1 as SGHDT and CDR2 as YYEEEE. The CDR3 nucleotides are TGTGCCAGCAGCTTGGACCAGGGGAACACTGAAGCTTTCTTT. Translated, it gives CASSLDQGNTEAFF.

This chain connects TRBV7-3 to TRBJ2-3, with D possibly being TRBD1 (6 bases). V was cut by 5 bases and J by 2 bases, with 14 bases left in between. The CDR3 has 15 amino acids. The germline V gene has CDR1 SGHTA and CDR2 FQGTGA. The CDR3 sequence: CASSGGQPLTDTQYF. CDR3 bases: TGTGCCAGCAGCGGCGGACAGCCTCTCACAGATACGCAGTATTTT.

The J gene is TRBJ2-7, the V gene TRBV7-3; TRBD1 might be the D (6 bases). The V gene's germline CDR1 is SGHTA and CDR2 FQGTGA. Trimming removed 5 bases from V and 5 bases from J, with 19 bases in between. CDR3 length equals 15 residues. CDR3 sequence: CASSRTGLPVNEQYF. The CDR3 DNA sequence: TGTGCCAGCAGCCGAACAGGGCTTCCAGTGAACGAGCAGTACTTC.

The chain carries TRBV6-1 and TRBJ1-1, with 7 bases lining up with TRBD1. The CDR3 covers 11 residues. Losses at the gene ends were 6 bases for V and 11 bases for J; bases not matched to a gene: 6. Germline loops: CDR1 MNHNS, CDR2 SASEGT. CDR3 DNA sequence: TGTGCCAGCAGCGGGACAGTCGATGCTTTCTTT. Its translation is CASSGTVDAFF.

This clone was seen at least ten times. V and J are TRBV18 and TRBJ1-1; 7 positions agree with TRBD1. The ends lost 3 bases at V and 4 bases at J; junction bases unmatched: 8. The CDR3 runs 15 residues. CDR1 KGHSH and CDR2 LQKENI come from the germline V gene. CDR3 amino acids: CASSPDANRGTEAFF. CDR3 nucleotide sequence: TGTGCCAGCTCACCCGACGCTAACAGGGGCACTGAAGCTTTCTTT.

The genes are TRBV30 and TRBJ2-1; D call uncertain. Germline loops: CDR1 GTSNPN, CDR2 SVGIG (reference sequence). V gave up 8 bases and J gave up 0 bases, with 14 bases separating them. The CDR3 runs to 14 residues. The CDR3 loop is CAGVPSYSYNEQFF. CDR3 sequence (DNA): TGTGCCGGAGTCCCCTCGTACTCCTACAATGAGCAGTTCTTC.

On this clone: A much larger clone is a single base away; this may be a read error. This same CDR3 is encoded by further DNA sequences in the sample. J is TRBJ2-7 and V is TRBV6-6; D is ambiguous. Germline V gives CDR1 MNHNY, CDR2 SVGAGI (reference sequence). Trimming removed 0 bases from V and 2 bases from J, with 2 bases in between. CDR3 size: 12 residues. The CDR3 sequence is CASSYSPYEQYF. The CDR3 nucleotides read TGTGCCAGCAGTTACTCACCCTACGAGCAGTACTTC.

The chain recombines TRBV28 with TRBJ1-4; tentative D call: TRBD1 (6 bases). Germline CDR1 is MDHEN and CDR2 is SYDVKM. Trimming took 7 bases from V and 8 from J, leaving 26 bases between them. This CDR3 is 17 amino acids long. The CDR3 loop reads CASIEGGIAGQYEKLFF. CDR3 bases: TGTGCCAGCATCGAAGGGGGGATTGCGGGACAATACGAAAAACTGTTTTTT.

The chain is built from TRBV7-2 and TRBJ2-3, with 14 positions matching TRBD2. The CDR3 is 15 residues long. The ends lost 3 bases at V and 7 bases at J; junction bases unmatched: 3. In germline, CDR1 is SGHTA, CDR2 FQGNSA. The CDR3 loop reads CASSLTSGRANTQYF. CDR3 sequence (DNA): TGTGCCAGCAGCTTGACTAGCGGGAGGGCCAATACGCAGTATTTT.